Listed below are T cell receptor beta chains from one sample, sequenced in a study of vaccination effects on CD4 cells after COVID-19. These TCRs' antigens remain unknown. Measured with immunoSEQ multiplex PCR; TCRdb has only the in-frame clones, and not every one. Of approximately 31,000 clones listed, about 71% are singletons. This sample comprised CD4+ T cells from PBMCs cultured without peptide, obtained before COVID-19 vaccination. The receptors shown here come from a human donor who received a COVID-19 vaccine. The CDR3 runs from the conserved cysteine through the conserved F or W. Fields, in order: clone size, V gene, D gene, J gene, CDR3 DNA, CDR3 protein. D genes are given only for firm matches. Size is stated for part of the rows, as once, few or many counts, or as a class when the clone is expanded.

clone size: few
V gene: TRBV27
D gene: .
J gene: TRBJ2-2
CDR3 DNA: TGTGCCAGCAGCAAGGGTCTGGGGGACACCGGGGAGCTGTTTTTT
CDR3 protein: CASSKGLGDTGELFF

clone size: .
V gene: TRBV7-2
D gene: TRBD1
J gene: TRBJ2-7
CDR3 DNA: TGTGCCAGCAGCCCGAGTGGGACAGGGACTCACGAGCAGTACTTC
CDR3 protein: CASSPSGTGTHEQYF

clone size: .
V gene: TRBV5-4
D gene: TRBD1
J gene: TRBJ2-4
CDR3 DNA: TGTGCCAGCAGCTTGGGGAGAGGACAGGGGGCGGTTTTTGACATTCAGTACTTC
CDR3 protein: CASSLGRGQGAVFDIQYF

clone size: .
V gene: TRBV6-1
D gene: .
J gene: TRBJ2-7
CDR3 DNA: TGTGCCAGCAGTGAACCCGGCCTCCTAACCTACGAGCAGTACTTC
CDR3 protein: CASSEPGLLTYEQYF

clone size: .
V gene: TRBV3-1/TRBV3-2
D gene: .
J gene: TRBJ2-2
CDR3 DNA: TGTGCCAGCAGCCAAGCTGGACTGGCCAACACCGGGGAGCTGTTTTTT
CDR3 protein: CASSQAGLANTGELFF

clone size: once
V gene: TRBV15
D gene: .
J gene: TRBJ2-3
CDR3 DNA: TGTGCCACCAGCGGGAAGTGGGACTCTGCTAGCACAGATACGCAGTATTTT
CDR3 protein: CATSGKWDSASTDTQYF

clone size: once
V gene: TRBV2
D gene: TRBD1
J gene: TRBJ2-5
CDR3 DNA: TGTGCCAGCAGTTCGGGACAGGGGGCCTATGAGACCCAGTACTTC
CDR3 protein: CASSSGQGAYETQYF

clone size: .
V gene: TRBV11-2
D gene: .
J gene: TRBJ1-4
CDR3 DNA: TGTGCCAGCAGCTTAGATTGGGGCATCGAAAAACTGTTTTTT
CDR3 protein: CASSLDWGIEKLFF

clone size: .
V gene: TRBV6-5
D gene: .
J gene: TRBJ2-7
CDR3 DNA: TGTGCCAGCGTTGTAGATTTCTACGAGCAGTACTTC
CDR3 protein: CASVVDFYEQYF

clone size: .
V gene: TRBV10-3
D gene: .
J gene: TRBJ1-5
CDR3 DNA: TGTGCCATCAGTGAGTCTCGGAAGGATCAGCCCCAGCATTTT
CDR3 protein: CAISESRKDQPQHF

clone size: .
V gene: TRBV6-6
D gene: .
J gene: TRBJ2-7
CDR3 DNA: TGTGCCAGCAGCGGGACTTCCTACGAGCAGTACTTC
CDR3 protein: CASSGTSYEQYF

clone size: .
V gene: TRBV15
D gene: TRBD1
J gene: TRBJ2-1
CDR3 DNA: TGTGCCACCAGCAGCCTGATAGGACAGGGGGGAAGAAGCTCCTACAATGAGCAGTTCTTC
CDR3 protein: CATSSLIGQGGRSSYNEQFF

clone size: few
V gene: TRBV10-2
D gene: .
J gene: TRBJ1-4
CDR3 DNA: TGCGCCAGCAGTGAGTGGGTAAGGACAGCAAATGAAAAACTGTTTTTT
CDR3 protein: CASSEWVRTANEKLFF

clone size: few
V gene: TRBV4-1
D gene: .
J gene: TRBJ1-6
CDR3 DNA: TGCGCCAGCAGCTGGGAGGCCAGAGTGAACCTGGGTTCACCCCTCCACTTT
CDR3 protein: CASSWEARVNLGSPLHF

clone size: few
V gene: TRBV10-3
D gene: .
J gene: TRBJ1-3
CDR3 DNA: TGTGCCATCAATGAAGGAGGGTTTGGAAACACCATATATTTT
CDR3 protein: CAINEGGFGNTIYF

clone size: .
V gene: TRBV15
D gene: .
J gene: TRBJ1-1
CDR3 DNA: TGTGCCACCAGCAGAGCCGAGGGGTGGAACACTGAAGCTTTCTTT
CDR3 protein: CATSRAEGWNTEAFF

clone size: .
V gene: TRBV18
D gene: .
J gene: TRBJ2-5
CDR3 DNA: TGTGCCAGCTCACCAGGTCAGATGAGCCAAGTATGGAAGGAGACCCAGTACTTC
CDR3 protein: CASSPGQMSQVWKETQYF

clone size: once
V gene: TRBV21-1
D gene: .
J gene: TRBJ2-7
CDR3 DNA: TGTGCCAGCAGCACCTCTTCGTGGGACCGCCTCTCCTACGAGCAGTACTTC
CDR3 protein: CASSTSSWDRLSYEQYF

clone size: .
V gene: TRBV15
D gene: TRBD2
J gene: TRBJ2-3
CDR3 DNA: TGTGCCACCACGAGCGGGATGACAGATACGCAGTATTTT
CDR3 protein: CATTSGMTDTQYF

clone size: few
V gene: TRBV10-3
D gene: TRBD1
J gene: TRBJ2-2
CDR3 DNA: TGTGCCATCAGTGCCGGACAGGGGGGAACCGGGGAGCTGTTTTTT
CDR3 protein: CAISAGQGGTGELFF

clone size: .
V gene: TRBV12-3/TRBV12-4
D gene: .
J gene: TRBJ2-7
CDR3 DNA: TGTGCCAGCAGTTTTAAGGGTGCCTACGAGCAGTACTTC
CDR3 protein: CASSFKGAYEQYF

clone size: .
V gene: TRBV19
D gene: TRBD1
J gene: TRBJ1-2
CDR3 DNA: TGTGCCAGTAGAGGACAGGGAGCTAACTATGGCTACACCTTC
CDR3 protein: CASRGQGANYGYTF

clone size: .
V gene: TRBV10-3
D gene: TRBD1
J gene: TRBJ1-1
CDR3 DNA: TGTGCCATCAGGAGCGGGACAGGGAGCACTGAAGCTTTCTTT
CDR3 protein: CAIRSGTGSTEAFF

clone size: .
V gene: TRBV7-2
D gene: TRBD1
J gene: TRBJ2-1
CDR3 DNA: TGTGCCAGCAGCCTCGCTCCGGGACAGGGGGGAAATGAGCAGTTCTTC
CDR3 protein: CASSLAPGQGGNEQFF

clone size: .
V gene: TRBV3-1/TRBV3-2
D gene: .
J gene: TRBJ1-5
CDR3 DNA: TGTGCCAGCAGCTCACCGGGACACTCACAGCCCCAGCATTTT
CDR3 protein: CASSSPGHSQPQHF

clone size: .
V gene: TRBV4-1
D gene: .
J gene: TRBJ2-3
CDR3 DNA: TGCGCCAGCAGCCTGACTAGGGGGGGAGGAGATACGCAGTATTTT
CDR3 protein: CASSLTRGGGDTQYF

clone size: .
V gene: TRBV7-8
D gene: .
J gene: TRBJ1-1
CDR3 DNA: TGTGCCAGCATGGAGCAGGGGAACACTGAAGCTTTCTTT
CDR3 protein: CASMEQGNTEAFF

clone size: .
V gene: TRBV28
D gene: .
J gene: TRBJ1-2
CDR3 DNA: TGTGCCAGCACCCCAGGGAATTGGGCTAACTATGGCTACACCTTC
CDR3 protein: CASTPGNWANYGYTF

clone size: .
V gene: TRBV2
D gene: .
J gene: TRBJ1-1
CDR3 DNA: TGTGCCAGCAGTGATCTTTCGGCAGGGAGGACTGAAGCTTTCTTT
CDR3 protein: CASSDLSAGRTEAFF

clone size: .
V gene: TRBV2
D gene: TRBD2
J gene: TRBJ2-5
CDR3 DNA: TGTGCCAGCACCGGGGGGGGAGAGACCCAGTACTTC
CDR3 protein: CASTGGGETQYF

clone size: .
V gene: TRBV3-1/TRBV3-2
D gene: .
J gene: TRBJ1-3
CDR3 DNA: TGTGCCAGCAGCCAAGTGACGGGTACTGGAAACACCATATATTTT
CDR3 protein: CASSQVTGTGNTIYF

clone size: .
V gene: TRBV5-4
D gene: .
J gene: TRBJ2-5
CDR3 DNA: TGTGCCAGCAGCACGACAGTCCAAGAGACCCAGTACTTC
CDR3 protein: CASSTTVQETQYF

clone size: .
V gene: TRBV5-4
D gene: .
J gene: TRBJ2-3
CDR3 DNA: TGTGCCAGCAGCTTGTCTACAGATACGCAGTATTTT
CDR3 protein: CASSLSTDTQYF

clone size: few
V gene: TRBV2
D gene: TRBD1
J gene: TRBJ1-6
CDR3 DNA: TGTGCCACCCCGAGGGACAGGGGTTCACCCCTCCACTTT
CDR3 protein: CATPRDRGSPLHF

clone size: .
V gene: TRBV7-2
D gene: TRBD2
J gene: TRBJ2-5
CDR3 DNA: TGTGCCAGCAGCTACGTTAGCGGGGGGGCGGTTGAGACCCAGTACTTC
CDR3 protein: CASSYVSGGAVETQYF

clone size: .
V gene: TRBV6-4
D gene: TRBD1
J gene: TRBJ2-7
CDR3 DNA: TGTGCCAGCAGTGCCGGGACAGGGGGCTACGAGCAGTACTTC
CDR3 protein: CASSAGTGGYEQYF

clone size: few
V gene: TRBV4-2
D gene: .
J gene: TRBJ1-2
CDR3 DNA: TGTGCCAGCAGCCAACCAGGGGAGCCTGGCTACACCTTC
CDR3 protein: CASSQPGEPGYTF

clone size: .
V gene: TRBV6-6
D gene: .
J gene: TRBJ2-3
CDR3 DNA: TGTGCCAGCAGCCACAGGGTCGGGAAGAGCACAGATACGCAGTATTTT
CDR3 protein: CASSHRVGKSTDTQYF

clone size: .
V gene: TRBV5-1
D gene: TRBD2
J gene: TRBJ2-5
CDR3 DNA: TGCGCCAGCAGCCCGGGGGGTCAAGAGACCCAGTACTTC
CDR3 protein: CASSPGGQETQYF

clone size: few
V gene: TRBV3-1/TRBV3-2
D gene: .
J gene: TRBJ2-2
CDR3 DNA: TGTGCCAGCAGCCAAGGGGCCGGGCTTACCGGGGAGCTGTTTTTT
CDR3 protein: CASSQGAGLTGELFF

clone size: .
V gene: TRBV6-1
D gene: TRBD2
J gene: TRBJ2-1
CDR3 DNA: TGTGCCAGCAGTGAAGCTAGCGGGGGTTACAATGAGCAGTTCTTC
CDR3 protein: CASSEASGGYNEQFF